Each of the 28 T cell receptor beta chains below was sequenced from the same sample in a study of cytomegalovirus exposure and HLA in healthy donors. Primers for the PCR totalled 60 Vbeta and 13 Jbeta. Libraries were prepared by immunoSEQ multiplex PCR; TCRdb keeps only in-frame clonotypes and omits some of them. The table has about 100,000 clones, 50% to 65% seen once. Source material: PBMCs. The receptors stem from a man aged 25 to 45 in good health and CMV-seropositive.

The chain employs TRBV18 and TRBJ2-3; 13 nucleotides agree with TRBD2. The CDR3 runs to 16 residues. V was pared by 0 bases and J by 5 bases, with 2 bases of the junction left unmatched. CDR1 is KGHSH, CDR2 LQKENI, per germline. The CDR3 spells CASSPPGLAGKDTQYF. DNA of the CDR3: TGTGCCAGCTCACCACCGGGACTAGCGGGGAAAGATACGCAGTATTTT.

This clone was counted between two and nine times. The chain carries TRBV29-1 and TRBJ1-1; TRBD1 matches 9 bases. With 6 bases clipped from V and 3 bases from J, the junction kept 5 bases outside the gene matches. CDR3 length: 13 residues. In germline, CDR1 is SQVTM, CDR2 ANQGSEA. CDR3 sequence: CSVLRDRDTEAFF. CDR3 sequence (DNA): TGCAGCGTGCTCCGGGACAGGGACACTGAAGCTTTCTTT.

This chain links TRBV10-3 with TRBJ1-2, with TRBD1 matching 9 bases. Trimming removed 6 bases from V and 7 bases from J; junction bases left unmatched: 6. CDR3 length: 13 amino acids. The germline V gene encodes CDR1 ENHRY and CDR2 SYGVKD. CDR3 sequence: CAISTGTGFGYTF. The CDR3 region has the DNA TGTGCCATCAGCACCGGGACAGGGTTTGGCTACACCTTC.

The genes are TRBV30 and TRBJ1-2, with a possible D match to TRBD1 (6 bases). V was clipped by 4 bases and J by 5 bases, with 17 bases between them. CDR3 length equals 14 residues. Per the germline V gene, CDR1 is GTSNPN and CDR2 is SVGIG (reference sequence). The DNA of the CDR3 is TGTGCCTGGATCTCGGTCGGACAGCGGTATGGCTACACCTTC. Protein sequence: CAWISVGQRYGYTF.

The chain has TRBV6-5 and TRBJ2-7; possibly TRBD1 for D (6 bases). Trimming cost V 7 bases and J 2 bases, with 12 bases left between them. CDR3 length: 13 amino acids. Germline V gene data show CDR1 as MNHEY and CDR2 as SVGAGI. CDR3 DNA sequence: TGTGCCAGCATGCCAGGGGAAACCTACGAGCAGTACTTC. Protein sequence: CASMPGETYEQYF.

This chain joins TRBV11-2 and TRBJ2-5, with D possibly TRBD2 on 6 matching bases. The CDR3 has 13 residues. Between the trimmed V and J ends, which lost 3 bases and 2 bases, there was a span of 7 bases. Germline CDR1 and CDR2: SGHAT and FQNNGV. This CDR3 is CASSFSGQETQYF. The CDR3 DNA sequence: TGTGCCAGCAGCTTCAGCGGGCAAGAGACCCAGTACTTC.

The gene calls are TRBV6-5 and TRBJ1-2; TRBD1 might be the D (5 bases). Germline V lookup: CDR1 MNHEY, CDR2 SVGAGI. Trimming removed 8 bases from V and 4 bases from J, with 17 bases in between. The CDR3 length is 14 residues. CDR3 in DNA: TGTGCCAGCGGGACCGCCGGGGAGGGCTATGGCTACACCTTC. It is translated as CASGTAGEGYGYTF.

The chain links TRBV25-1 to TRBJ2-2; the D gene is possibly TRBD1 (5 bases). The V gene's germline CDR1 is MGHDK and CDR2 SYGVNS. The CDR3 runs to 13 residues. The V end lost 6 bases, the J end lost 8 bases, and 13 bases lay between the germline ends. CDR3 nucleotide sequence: TGTGCCAGCAGGGGCGAAGGGGTTGGGGAGCTGTTTTTT. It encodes CASRGEGVGELFF.

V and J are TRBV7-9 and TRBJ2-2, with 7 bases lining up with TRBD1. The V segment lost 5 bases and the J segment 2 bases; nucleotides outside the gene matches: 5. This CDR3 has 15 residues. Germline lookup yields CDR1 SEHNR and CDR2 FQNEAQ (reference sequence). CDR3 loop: CASSRYRGNTGELFF. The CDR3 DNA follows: TGTGCCAGCAGCCGTTACAGGGGAAACACCGGGGAGCTGTTTTTT.

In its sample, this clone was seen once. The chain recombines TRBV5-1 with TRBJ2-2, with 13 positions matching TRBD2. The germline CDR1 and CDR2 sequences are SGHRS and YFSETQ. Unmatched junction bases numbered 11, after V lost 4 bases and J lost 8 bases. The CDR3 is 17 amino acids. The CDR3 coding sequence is TGCGCCAGCAGCCTGGATACCGGGACTAGCGGGGCGGGGGAGCTGTTTTTT. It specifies CASSLDTGTSGAGELFF.

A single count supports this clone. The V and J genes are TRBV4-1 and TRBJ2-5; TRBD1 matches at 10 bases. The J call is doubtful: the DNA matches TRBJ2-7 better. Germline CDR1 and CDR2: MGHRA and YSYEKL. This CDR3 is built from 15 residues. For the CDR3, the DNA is TGCGCCAGCAGCTCAAGACAGGGGGCCAGCTACGAGCAGTACTTC. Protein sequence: CASSSRQGASYEQYF.

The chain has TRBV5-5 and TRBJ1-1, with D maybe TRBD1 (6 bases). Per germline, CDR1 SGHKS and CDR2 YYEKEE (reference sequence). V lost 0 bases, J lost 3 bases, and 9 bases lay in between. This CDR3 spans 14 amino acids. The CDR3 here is CASSLGGGDTEAFF. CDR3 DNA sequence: TGTGCCAGCAGCTTGGGAGGGGGGGACACTGAAGCTTTCTTT.

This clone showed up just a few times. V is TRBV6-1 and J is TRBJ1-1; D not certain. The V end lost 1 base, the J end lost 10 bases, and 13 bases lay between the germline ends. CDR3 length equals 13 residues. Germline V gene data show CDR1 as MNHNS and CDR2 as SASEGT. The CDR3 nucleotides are TGTGCCAGCAGTGAAGTAACGTACGGAGGAGCTTTCTTT. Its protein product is CASSEVTYGGAFF.

CDR3 in DNA: TGTGCCAGCAGTTACTTGAACAATGTGGATGGCTACACCTTC. This translates into CASSYLNNVDGYTF. The V call is TRBV6-5, the J call TRBJ1-2; D ambiguous. Trimming removed 1 base from V and 6 bases from J, with 12 bases in between. The germline V gene encodes CDR1 MNHEY and CDR2 SVGAGI. The CDR3 covers 14 residues.

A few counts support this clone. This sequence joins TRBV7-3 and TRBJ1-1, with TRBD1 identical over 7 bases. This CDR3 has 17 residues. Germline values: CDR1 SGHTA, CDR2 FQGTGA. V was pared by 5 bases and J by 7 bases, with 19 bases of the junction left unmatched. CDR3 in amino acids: CASSIPSSNRGRNEAFF. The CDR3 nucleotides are TGTGCCAGCAGCATCCCTAGCTCAAACAGGGGAAGGAATGAAGCTTTCTTT.

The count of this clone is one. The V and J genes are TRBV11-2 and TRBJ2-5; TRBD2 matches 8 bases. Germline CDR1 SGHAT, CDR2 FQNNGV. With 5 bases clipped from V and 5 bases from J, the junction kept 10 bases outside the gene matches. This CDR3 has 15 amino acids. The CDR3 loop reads CASSRTRGGGETQYF. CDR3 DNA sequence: TGTGCCAGCAGCCGAACCCGGGGGGGTGGTGAGACCCAGTACTTC.

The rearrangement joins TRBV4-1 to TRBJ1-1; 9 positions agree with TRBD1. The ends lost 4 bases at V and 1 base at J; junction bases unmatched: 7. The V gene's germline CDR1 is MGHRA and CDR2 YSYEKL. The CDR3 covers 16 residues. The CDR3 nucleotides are TGCGCCAGCAGCCTAAGCGGACAGGGGAGGAACACTGAAGCTTTCTTT. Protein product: CASSLSGQGRNTEAFF.

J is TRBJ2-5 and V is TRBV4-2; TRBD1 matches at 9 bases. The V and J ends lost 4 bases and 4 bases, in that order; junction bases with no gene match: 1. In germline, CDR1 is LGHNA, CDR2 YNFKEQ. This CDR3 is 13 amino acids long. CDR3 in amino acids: CASSLTGGETQYF. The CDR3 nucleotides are TGTGCCAGCAGCCTGACAGGGGGAGAGACCCAGTACTTC.

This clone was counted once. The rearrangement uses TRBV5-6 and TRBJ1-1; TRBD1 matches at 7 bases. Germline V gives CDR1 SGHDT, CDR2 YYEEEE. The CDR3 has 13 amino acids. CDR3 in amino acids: CIRGPSRNTEAFF. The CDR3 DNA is TGTATAAGGGGGCCCAGCCGGAACACTGAAGCTTTCTTT.

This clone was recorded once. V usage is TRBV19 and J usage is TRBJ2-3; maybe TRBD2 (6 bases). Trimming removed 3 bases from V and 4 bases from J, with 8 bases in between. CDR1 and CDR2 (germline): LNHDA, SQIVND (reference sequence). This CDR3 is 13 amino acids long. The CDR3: CASSIPGADTQYF. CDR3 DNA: TGTGCCAGTAGTATCCCGGGGGCAGATACGCAGTATTTT. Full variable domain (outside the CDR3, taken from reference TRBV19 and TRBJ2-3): DGGITQSPKYLFRKEGQNVTLSCEQNLNHDAMYWYRQDPGQGLRLIYYSQIVNDFQKGDIAEGYSVSREKKESFPLTVTSAQKNPTAFYLCASSIPGADTQYFGPGTRLTVL.

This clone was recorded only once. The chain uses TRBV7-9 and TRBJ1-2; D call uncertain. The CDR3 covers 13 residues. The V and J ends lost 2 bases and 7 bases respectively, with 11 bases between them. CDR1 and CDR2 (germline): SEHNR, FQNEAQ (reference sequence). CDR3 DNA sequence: TGTGCCAGCAGCTTAAGTCTCCCGGGTGGCTACACCTTC. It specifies CASSLSLPGGYTF.

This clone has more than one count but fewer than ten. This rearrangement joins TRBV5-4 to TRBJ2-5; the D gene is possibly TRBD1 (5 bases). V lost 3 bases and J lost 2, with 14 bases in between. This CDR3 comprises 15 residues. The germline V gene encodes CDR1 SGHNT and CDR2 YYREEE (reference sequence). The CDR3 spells CASSWQGGLQETQYF. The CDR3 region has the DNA TGTGCCAGCAGCTGGCAGGGCGGATTACAAGAGACCCAGTACTTC. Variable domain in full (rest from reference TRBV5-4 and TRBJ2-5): ETGVTQSPTHLIKTRGQQVTLRCSSQSGHNTVSWYQQALGQGPQFIFQYYREEENGRGNFPPRFSGLQFPNYSSELNVNALELDDSALYLCASSWQGGLQETQYFGPGTRLLVL.

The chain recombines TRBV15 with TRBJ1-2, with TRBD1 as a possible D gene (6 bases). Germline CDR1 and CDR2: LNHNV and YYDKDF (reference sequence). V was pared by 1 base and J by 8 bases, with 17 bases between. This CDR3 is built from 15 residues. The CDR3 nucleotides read TGTGCCACCAGCAGAGCTCCAGGGGAATATAGAGGCTACACCTTC. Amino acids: CATSRAPGEYRGYTF.

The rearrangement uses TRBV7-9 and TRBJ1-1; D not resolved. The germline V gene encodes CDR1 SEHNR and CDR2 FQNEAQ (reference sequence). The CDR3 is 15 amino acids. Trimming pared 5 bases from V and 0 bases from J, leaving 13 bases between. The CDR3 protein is CASSQSPIVNTEAFF. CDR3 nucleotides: TGTGCCAGCAGCCAAAGCCCGATAGTGAACACTGAAGCTTTCTTT.

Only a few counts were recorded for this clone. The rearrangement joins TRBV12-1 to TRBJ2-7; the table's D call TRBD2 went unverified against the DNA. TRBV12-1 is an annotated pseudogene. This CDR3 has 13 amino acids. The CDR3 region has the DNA TGTGCCAGCAGCTCCCGGACTAGCGGAGAGCAGTACTTC. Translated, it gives CASSSRTSGEQYF.

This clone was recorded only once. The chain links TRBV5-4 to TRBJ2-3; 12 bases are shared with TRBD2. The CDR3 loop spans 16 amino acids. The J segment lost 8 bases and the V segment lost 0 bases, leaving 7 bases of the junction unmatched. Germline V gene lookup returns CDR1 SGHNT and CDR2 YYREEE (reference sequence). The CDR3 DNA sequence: TGTGCCAGCAGCTTGGCGACTAGCGGGGGCCTCACTACGCAGTATTTT. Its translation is CASSLATSGGLTTQYF.

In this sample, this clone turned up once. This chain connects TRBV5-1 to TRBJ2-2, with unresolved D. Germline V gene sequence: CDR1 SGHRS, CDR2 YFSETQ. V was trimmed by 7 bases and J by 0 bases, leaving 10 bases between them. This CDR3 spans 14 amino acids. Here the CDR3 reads CASRLIPNTGELFF. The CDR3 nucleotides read TGCGCCAGCCGACTTATCCCGAACACCGGGGAGCTGTTTTTT.

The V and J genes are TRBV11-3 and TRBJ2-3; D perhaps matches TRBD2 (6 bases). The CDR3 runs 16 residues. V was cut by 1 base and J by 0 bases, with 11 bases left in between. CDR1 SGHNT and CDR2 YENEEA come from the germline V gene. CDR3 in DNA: TGTGCCAGCAGCTTAGTAGGCGGGGAGAGCACAGATACGCAGTATTTT. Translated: CASSLVGGESTDTQYF.